Listed here are 30 T cell receptor beta chains from one sample, sequenced in a study of memory CD4+ T cells and cytomegalovirus serostatus. Data came from immunoSEQ multiplex PCR; TCRdb stores just in-frame clones and leaves some out. The sample shows about 96,000 clones, 75% to 90% of them seen only once. The sort gate was single viable CD3+CD4+CD8-CD45RO+ cells for memory CD4+ T cells. The sequenced sample consisted of memory CD4+ T cells from blood. Every receptor here comes from an adult in good health and CMV-seropositive.

V is TRBV19 and J is TRBJ1-5; TRBD1 aligns across 7 bases. CDR1 is LNHDA, CDR2 SQIVND, per germline (reference sequence). The V gene end was trimmed by 2 bases and the J gene end by 3 bases; junction bases not matched to a gene: 4. This CDR3 region has 15 residues. The CDR3 DNA follows: TGTGCCAGTAGTATACGACAGGGCGACAATCAGCCCCAGCATTTT. Its translation is CASSIRQGDNQPQHF.

J is TRBJ2-1 and V is TRBV7-2; tentatively, D is TRBD2 (6 bases). CDR1 and CDR2 (germline): SGHTA, FQGNSA. This CDR3 has 15 residues. The V gene lost 5 bases and the J gene lost 2 bases, with 13 bases spanning the gap. CDR3 amino acids: CASSRDSTAYNEQFF. Written as DNA, the CDR3 is TGTGCCAGCAGCCGGGACTCGACGGCCTACAATGAGCAGTTCTTC.

J is TRBJ2-7 and V is TRBV27; 7 nucleotides agree with TRBD1. The CDR3 contains 14 residues. V lost 5 bases, J lost 3 bases, and 7 bases stayed unmatched. CDR1 is MNHEY and CDR2 is SMNVEV in the germline V gene (reference sequence). CDR3 DNA sequence: TGTGCCAGCAGTGCTAGGGGGCAAAGCTACGAGCAGTACTTC. Translating it yields CASSARGQSYEQYF.

The J gene is TRBJ2-2, the V gene TRBV28; D may be TRBD1 (6 bases). Trimming took 6 bases from V and 5 from J, leaving 22 bases between them. Germline V gene data show CDR1 as MDHEN and CDR2 as SYDVKM. There are 17 residues in the CDR3. CDR3 nucleotide sequence: TGTGCCAGCAGCGTACAGGGCCCCGAGCACATAACCGGGGAGCTGTTTTTT. As protein: CASSVQGPEHITGELFF.

The V and J genes are TRBV5-1 and TRBJ2-3; D is possibly TRBD2 (6 bases). Germline assignment: CDR1 SGHRS and CDR2 YFSETQ. There are 18 residues in the CDR3. Trimming shortened V by 4 bases and J by 4 bases, and 25 bases separated the two germline ends. CDR3 residues: CASSRSASGPRGSDTQYF. The CDR3 nucleotides read TGCGCCAGCAGCCGGAGCGCGTCCGGCCCGCGGGGATCAGATACGCAGTATTTT.

This rearrangement joins TRBV28 to TRBJ2-1; TRBD2 matches at 10 bases. In germline, CDR1 is MDHEN, CDR2 SYDVKM. The ends lost 7 bases at V and 1 base at J; junction bases unmatched: 7. The CDR3 extends over 16 amino acids. CDR3 DNA: TGTGCCAGCACTGCTCCAGCGGGAGGGTCCTACAATGAGCAGTTCTTC. Its translation is CASTAPAGGSYNEQFF.

This clone was counted a single time. CDR3 sequence (DNA): TGTGCCTGGAGTGAAAGGGGCCTTTATGGCTACACCTTC. Its protein is CAWSERGLYGYTF. This chain uses TRBV30 with TRBJ1-2, with D possibly being TRBD1 (5 bases). Germline CDR1 is GTSNPN and CDR2 is SVGIG (reference sequence). The germline V and J ends were trimmed by 1 base and 5 bases, with 11 bases remaining between them. This CDR3 is built from 13 residues.

This chain connects TRBV9 to TRBJ1-1, with a weak D call TRBD1 (5 bases). Germline V CDR1 and CDR2: SGDLS, YYNGEE. The V end lost 0 bases, the J end lost 3 bases, and 6 bases lay between the germline ends. The CDR3 is 13 residues long. CDR3 DNA: TGTGCCAGCAGCGTAGGGGGGGACACTGAAGCTTTCTTT. Protein sequence: CASSVGGDTEAFF.

The chain uses TRBV6-5 and TRBJ2-1; 12 nucleotides match TRBD2. Germline V CDR1 and CDR2: MNHEY, SVGAGI. The V segment lost 0 bases and the J segment 10 bases; nucleotides outside the gene matches: 1. The length of the CDR3 is 14 residues. The CDR3 coding sequence is TGTGCCAGCAGTTACTCCACTAGCGGGAGGGAGCAGTTCTTC. Translating it yields CASSYSTSGREQFF.

J is TRBJ2-1 and V is TRBV5-1; D possibly uses TRBD1 or TRBD2 (6 bases each). The V and J ends lost 4 bases and 1 base respectively, with 9 bases between them. CDR1 SGHRS and CDR2 YFSETQ come from the germline V gene. The CDR3 is 14 amino acids. CDR3 loop: CASSEGGSYNEQFF. In nucleotides, the CDR3 is TGCGCCAGCAGCGAGGGGGGATCCTACAATGAGCAGTTCTTC.

This rearrangement joins TRBV4-3 to TRBJ2-3, with D possibly being TRBD2 (6 bases). V was shortened by 0 bases and J by 7 bases, with 17 bases between the two germline ends. The CDR3 is 16 amino acids. Germline CDR1 reads LGHNA; CDR2 reads YSLEER. CDR3 nucleotides: TGCGCCAGCAGCCAAGAATCGACGGGAGTAACACATACGCAGTATTTT. Translation gives CASSQESTGVTHTQYF.

The chain combines TRBV5-5 with TRBJ1-2; 11 nucleotides align to TRBD1. This CDR3 has 16 amino acids. The germline CDR1 and CDR2 sequences are SGHKS and YYEKEE (reference sequence). V trimming: 4 bases; J trimming: 5 bases; junction bases outside the gene matches: 10. For the CDR3, the DNA is TGTGCCAGCAGCCTCGGACAGGGGGCGACTACTTATGGCTACACCTTC. As protein: CASSLGQGATTYGYTF.

The chain employs TRBV28 and TRBJ2-5; D remains unclear. The CDR3 is made up of 12 amino acids. CDR1 and CDR2 from the germline V gene are MDHEN and SYDVKM. V lost 6 bases, J lost 1 base, and 6 bases lay in between. CDR3 sequence (DNA): TGTGCCAGCAGCCTATTCCAAGAGACCCAGTACTTC. Amino acid sequence: CASSLFQETQYF.

V gene TRBV28 combines with J gene TRBJ1-1; 8 bases match TRBD1. Trimming took 7 bases from V and 4 from J; bases not matched to a gene: 8. The CDR3 sequence is 14 residues long. Germline CDR1 MDHEN, CDR2 SYDVKM. As DNA, the CDR3 is TGTGCCAGCAAGCAGGGGGCGAGATCCACTGAAGCTTTCTTT. Its translation is CASKQGARSTEAFF.

J is TRBJ2-7 and V is TRBV28; D may match TRBD1 or TRBD2 (6 bases each). Germline-derived CDR1 and CDR2 are MDHEN and SYDVKM. V dropped 5 bases and J dropped 2 bases, with 16 bases sitting between them. The CDR3 contains 15 residues. CDR3 region: CASSLVGGSTYEQYF. CDR3 DNA: TGTGCCAGCAGTCTCGTAGGGGGGTCGACCTACGAGCAGTACTTC.

This chain joins TRBV19 and TRBJ2-2; D gene uncertain. The CDR3 is made up of 15 amino acids. Germline V gene lookup returns CDR1 LNHDA and CDR2 SQIVND (reference sequence). Trimming took 5 bases from V and 8 from J, leaving 18 bases between them. The CDR3 sequence: CASSPVADTTGELFF. The CDR3 region has the DNA TGTGCCAGTAGTCCCGTGGCGGATACTACGGGGGAGCTGTTTTTT.

This sequence joins TRBV10-3 and TRBJ2-6; the match to TRBD2 covers 7 bases. The V gene end was trimmed by 2 bases and the J gene end by 2 bases; junction bases not matched to a gene: 0. Per the germline V gene, CDR1 is ENHRY and CDR2 is SYGVKD. The CDR3 is made up of 15 amino acids. The CDR3 loop reads CAISEGGAGANVLTF. The CDR3 coding sequence is TGTGCCATCAGTGAGGGGGGGGCTGGGGCCAACGTCCTGACTTTC.

The gene calls are TRBV28 and TRBJ2-7; TRBD1 aligns across 7 bases. Germline assignment: CDR1 MDHEN and CDR2 SYDVKM. The CDR3 totals 16 residues. Germline trimming cut 7 bases from V and 2 bases from J; bases unmatched to any gene: 14. This CDR3 reads CASTGPGGQAAYEQYF. In DNA, the CDR3 is TGTGCCAGCACCGGACCGGGCGGACAGGCAGCCTACGAGCAGTACTTC.

In this sample, this clone turned up once. The sample holds other DNA sequences that translate to the same CDR3. This sequence joins TRBV28 and TRBJ2-7; maybe TRBD1 (6 bases). The V end lost 0 bases, the J end lost 4 bases, and 10 bases lay between the germline ends. The CDR3 has 14 amino acids. CDR1 is MDHEN, CDR2 SYDVKM, per germline. The CDR3 nucleotides read TGTGCCAGCAGTTTATGGGGGGCAGTGTACGAGCAGTACTTC. It translates to CASSLWGAVYEQYF.

The chain carries TRBV5-4 and TRBJ2-7; 8 positions agree with TRBD2. Germline values: CDR1 SGHNT, CDR2 YYREEE (reference sequence). With 4 bases clipped from V and 4 bases from J, the junction kept 7 bases outside the gene matches. The length of the CDR3 is 14 residues. The CDR3 region is CASSPGIAGYEQYF. DNA for the CDR3: TGTGCCAGCAGCCCCGGGATAGCGGGATACGAGCAGTACTTC.

The chain combines TRBV6-5 with TRBJ1-5, with D tentatively TRBD1 (6 bases). Germline V CDR1 and CDR2: MNHEY, SVGAGI. This CDR3 has 15 amino acids. V shed 2 bases and J shed 8 bases, with 16 bases lying between them. As DNA, the CDR3 is TGTGCCAGCAGTTACCGAGGGGGAGGGCGGGAGCCCCAGCATTTT. It yields the protein CASSYRGGGREPQHF.

A word on this clone: One base away lies a much larger clone, so this may be a sequencing read error. J is TRBJ2-6 and V is TRBV27; no clear D. Germline-derived CDR1 and CDR2 are MNHEY and SMNVEV (reference sequence). The CDR3 is 16 amino acids. CDR3 bases: TGTGCCAGCAGTATGATGAAGAACTCTGAGGCCAACGTCCTGACTTTC. Its translation is CASSMMKNSEANVLTF.

The CDR3 sequence is CASSPIAGGSTDTQYF. The CDR3 DNA is TGTGCCAGCTCACCCATAGCGGGAGGGAGCACAGATACGCAGTATTTT. The chain uses TRBV18 and TRBJ2-3; 11 bases match TRBD2. This CDR3 is built from 16 residues. The ends lost 3 bases at V and 0 bases at J; junction bases unmatched: 2. Germline-derived CDR1 and CDR2 are KGHSH and LQKENI.

The table lists this clone with a few counts. This chain links TRBV19 with TRBJ1-2; D possibly corresponds to TRBD1 (5 bases). This CDR3 contains 14 residues. Germline assignment: CDR1 LNHDA and CDR2 SQIVND (reference sequence). V was pared by 4 bases and J by 1 base, with 10 bases between. In nucleotides, the CDR3 is TGTGCCAGTAGTACAGGACACAATAACTATGGCTACACCTTC. Translation gives CASSTGHNNYGYTF.

This clone was seen once. The chain employs TRBV6-1 and TRBJ1-2, with TRBD1 identical over 7 bases. After removal of 6 bases from V and 3 bases from J, the junction contained 7 bases not matched to a gene. The CDR3 consists of 14 residues. Germline V gene lookup returns CDR1 MNHNS and CDR2 SASEGT. DNA for the CDR3: TGTGCCAGCAGCCGGGACAGAAGCTACTATGGCTACACCTTC. Protein: CASSRDRSYYGYTF.

V is TRBV10-2 and J is TRBJ1-4; 10 nucleotides line up with TRBD1. The germline V gene encodes CDR1 WSHSY and CDR2 SAAADI. The CDR3 sequence is 17 residues long. Losses at the gene ends were 3 bases for V and 6 bases for J; bases not matched to a gene: 10. The DNA of the CDR3 is TGCGCCAGCAGTGATATTTTTCGTGGGACAGGGGATGAAAAACTGTTTTTT. It encodes CASSDIFRGTGDEKLFF.

This clone appeared a few times. The chain is built from TRBV5-1 and TRBJ2-3, with D perhaps TRBD2 (6 bases). This CDR3 is built from 16 residues. Germline values: CDR1 SGHRS, CDR2 YFSETQ. Trimming pared 4 bases from V and 3 bases from J, leaving 18 bases between. The CDR3 coding sequence is TGCGCCAGCAGCCCCTCGTTAGGAGGGGAAACAGATACGCAGTATTTT. It specifies CASSPSLGGETDTQYF.

The V and J genes are TRBV9 and TRBJ2-7; D is perhaps TRBD2 (5 bases). The CDR3 sequence is 15 residues long. Germline lookup yields CDR1 SGDLS and CDR2 YYNGEE. The V end was cut by 2 bases, the J end by 2 bases, with 14 bases between. CDR3 nucleotide sequence: TGTGCCAGCAGCGTGGATCTTGGGAGAACCTACGAGCAGTACTTC. Amino acids: CASSVDLGRTYEQYF.

This rearrangement joins TRBV6-1 to TRBJ1-5; D unresolved. This CDR3 is 15 amino acids long. Looked up from germline, CDR1 is MNHNS and CDR2 is SASEGT. The ends were cut back, 2 bases at V and 4 bases at J, with 12 bases in the middle. CDR3: CASSEKAGRNQPQHF. The CDR3 DNA follows: TGTGCCAGCAGTGAAAAGGCAGGTAGAAATCAGCCCCAGCATTTT.

The table lists this clone with a few counts. The rearrangement links TRBV9 to TRBJ2-1, with D maybe TRBD2 (5 bases). This CDR3 spans 14 amino acids. Germline V lookup: CDR1 SGDLS, CDR2 YYNGEE. With 0 bases removed from V and 3 bases from J, the gap between germline ends came to 7 bases. The CDR3, as DNA: TGTGCCAGCAGCGTAGCGGGATACTACAATGAGCAGTTCTTC. Residues: CASSVAGYYNEQFF.